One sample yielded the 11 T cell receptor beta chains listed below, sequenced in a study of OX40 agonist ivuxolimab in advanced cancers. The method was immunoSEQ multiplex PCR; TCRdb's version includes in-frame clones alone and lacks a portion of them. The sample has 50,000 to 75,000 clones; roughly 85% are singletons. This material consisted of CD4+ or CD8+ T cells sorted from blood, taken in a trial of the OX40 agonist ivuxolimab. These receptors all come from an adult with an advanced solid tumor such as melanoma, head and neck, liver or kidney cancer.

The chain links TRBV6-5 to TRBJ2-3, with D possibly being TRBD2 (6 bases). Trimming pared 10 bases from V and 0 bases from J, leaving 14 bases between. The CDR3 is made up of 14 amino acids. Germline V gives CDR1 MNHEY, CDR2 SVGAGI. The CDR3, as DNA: TGTGCCACGCGGGGATACCCTAGCACAGATACGCAGTATTTT. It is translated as CATRGYPSTDTQYF.

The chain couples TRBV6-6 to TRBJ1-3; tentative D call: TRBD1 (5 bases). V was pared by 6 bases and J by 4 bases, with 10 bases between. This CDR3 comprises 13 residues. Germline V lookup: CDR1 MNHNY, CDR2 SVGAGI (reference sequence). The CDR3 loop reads CASRAGSGNTIYF. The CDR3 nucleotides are TGTGCCAGCAGAGCAGGGTCGGGAAACACCATATATTTT.

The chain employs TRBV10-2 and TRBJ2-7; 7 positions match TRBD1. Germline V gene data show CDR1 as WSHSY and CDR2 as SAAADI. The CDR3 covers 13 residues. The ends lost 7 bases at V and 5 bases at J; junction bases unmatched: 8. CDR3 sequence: CASISGQFHEQYF. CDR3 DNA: TGCGCCAGCATATCGGGACAGTTCCACGAGCAGTACTTC.

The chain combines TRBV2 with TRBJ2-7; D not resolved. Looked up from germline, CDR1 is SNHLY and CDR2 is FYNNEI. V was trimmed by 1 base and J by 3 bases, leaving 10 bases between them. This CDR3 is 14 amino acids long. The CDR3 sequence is CASSEEVSNYEQYF. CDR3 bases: TGTGCCAGCAGTGAAGAGGTCAGTAACTACGAGCAGTACTTC. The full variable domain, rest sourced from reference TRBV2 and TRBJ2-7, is EPEVTQTPSHQVTQMGQEVILRCVPISNHLYFYWYRQILGQKVEFLVSFYNNEISEKSEIFDDQFSVERPDGSNFTLKIRSTKLEDSAMYFCASSEEVSNYEQYFGPGTRLTVT.

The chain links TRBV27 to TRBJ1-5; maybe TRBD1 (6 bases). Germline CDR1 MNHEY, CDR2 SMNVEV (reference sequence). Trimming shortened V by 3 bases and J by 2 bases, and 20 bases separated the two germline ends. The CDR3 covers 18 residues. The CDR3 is CASSFRGAGGGGNQPQHF. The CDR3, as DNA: TGTGCCAGCAGTTTCCGGGGGGCGGGGGGGGGCGGCAATCAGCCCCAGCATTTT.

CDR3: CASDQGSFGEQYF. DNA of the CDR3: TGTGCTAGTGATCAGGGATCCTTTGGCGAGCAGTACTTC. The chain uses TRBV12-5 and TRBJ2-7; D is perhaps TRBD1 (5 bases). The CDR3 consists of 13 residues. Germline V gene lookup returns CDR1 LGHNT and CDR2 FRNRAP. The V and J ends lost 7 bases and 6 bases respectively, with 16 bases between them.

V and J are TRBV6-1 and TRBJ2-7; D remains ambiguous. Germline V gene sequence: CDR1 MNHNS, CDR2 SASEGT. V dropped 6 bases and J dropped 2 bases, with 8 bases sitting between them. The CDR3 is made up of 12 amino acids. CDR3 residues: CASSRNTYEQYF. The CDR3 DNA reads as TGTGCCAGCAGCCGGAATACCTACGAGCAGTACTTC.

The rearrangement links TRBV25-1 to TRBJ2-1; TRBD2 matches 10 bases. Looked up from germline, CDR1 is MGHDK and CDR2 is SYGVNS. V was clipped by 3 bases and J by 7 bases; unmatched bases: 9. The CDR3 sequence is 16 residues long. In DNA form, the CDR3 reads TGTGCCAGCAGTGATAAAACCCCGGGACTAGCGAATGAGCAGTTCTTC. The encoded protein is CASSDKTPGLANEQFF.

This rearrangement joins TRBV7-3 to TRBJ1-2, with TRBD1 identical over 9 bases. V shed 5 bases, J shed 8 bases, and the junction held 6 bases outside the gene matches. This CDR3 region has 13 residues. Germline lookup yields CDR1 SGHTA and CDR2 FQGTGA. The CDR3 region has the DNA TGTGCCAGCAGCCCGCGGACAGGGGAGGGCTACACCTTC. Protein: CASSPRTGEGYTF.

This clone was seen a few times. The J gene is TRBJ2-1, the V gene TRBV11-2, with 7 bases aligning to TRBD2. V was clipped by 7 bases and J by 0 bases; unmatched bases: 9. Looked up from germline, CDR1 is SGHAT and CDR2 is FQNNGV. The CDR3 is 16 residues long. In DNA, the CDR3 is TGTGCCAGCACCCCTTCCGGCGGGAGCTCCTACAATGAGCAGTTCTTC. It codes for CASTPSGGSSYNEQFF.

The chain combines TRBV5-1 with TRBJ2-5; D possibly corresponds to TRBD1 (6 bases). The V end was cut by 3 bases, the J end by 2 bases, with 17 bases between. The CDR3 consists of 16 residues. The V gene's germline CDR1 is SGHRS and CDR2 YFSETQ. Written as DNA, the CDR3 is TGCGCCAGCAGCTCTCAACCAGGGACACGTCAAGAGACCCAGTACTTC. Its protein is CASSSQPGTRQETQYF.